These 9 T cell receptor beta chains originate from one sample sequenced in a study of cytomegalovirus exposure and HLA in healthy donors. PCR involved 60 Vbeta and 13 Jbeta primers. Assay: immunoSEQ multiplex PCR; the TCRdb copy retains only in-frame clones and omits some. The sample holds about 150,000 clones, roughly 80% seen once. Source material: PBMCs. The receptors come from a male donor in good health and CMV-seronegative.

V gene TRBV6-5 combines with J gene TRBJ2-2, with D unclear. CDR3 size: 13 residues. V gave up 6 bases and J gave up 3 bases, with 8 bases separating them. The germline V gene has CDR1 MNHEY and CDR2 SVGAGI. For the CDR3, the DNA is TGTGCCAGCAGGAGCGTAGACACCGGGGAGCTGTTTTTT. Amino acids: CASRSVDTGELFF.

This chain joins TRBV28 and TRBJ2-1, with 11 bases fitting TRBD2. CDR1 MDHEN and CDR2 SYDVKM come from the germline V gene. The V and J ends lost 5 bases and 7 bases, in that order; junction bases with no gene match: 13. The CDR3 covers 17 residues. The CDR3: CASSPYSLAGVGNEQFF. CDR3 nucleotides: TGTGCCAGCAGTCCCTATTCACTAGCGGGAGTAGGGAATGAGCAGTTCTTC. Based on the CDR3 plus reference TRBV28 and TRBJ2-1, the full variable domain is DVKVTQSSRYLVKRTGEKVFLECVQDMDHENMFWYRQDPGLGLRLIYFSYDVKMKEKGDIPEGYSVSREKKERFSLILESASTNQTSMYLCASSPYSLAGVGNEQFFGPGTRLTVL.

The J gene is TRBJ2-5, the V gene TRBV2, with D perhaps matching TRBD1 (5 bases). The CDR3 spans 11 residues. V lost 6 bases and J lost 6, with 8 bases in between. From germline, CDR1 is SNHLY and CDR2 FYNNEI. The DNA of the CDR3 is TGTGCCAGCAGGGGGCGAAAGACCCAGTACTTC. This codes for CASRGRKTQYF. The full variable domain, rest sourced from reference TRBV2 and TRBJ2-5, is EPEVTQTPSHQVTQMGQEVILRCVPISNHLYFYWYRQILGQKVEFLVSFYNNEISEKSEIFDDQFSVERPDGSNFTLKIRSTKLEDSAMYFCASRGRKTQYFGPGTRLLVL.

This clone was recorded a few times. The genes are TRBV20-1 and TRBJ2-1, with 8 bases that match TRBD2. J was trimmed by 15 bases and V by 3 bases; bases with no gene match: 7. CDR3 size: 11 residues. CDR1 and CDR2 (germline): DFQATT, SNEGSKA (reference sequence). CDR3 nucleotide sequence: TGCAGTGCTAGTCACGGGCGGGAGGTGTTCTTC. The encoded protein is CSASHGREVFF.

This clone was seen more than once but under ten times. The chain combines TRBV18 with TRBJ1-1; D is ambiguous. V lost 6 bases to trimming and J lost 7 bases, with 12 bases between them. CDR3 length: 12 amino acids. Germline CDR1 is KGHSH and CDR2 is LQKENI. The DNA for the CDR3 is TGTGCCAGCTCGGTTGGCCTCCGTGAAGCTTTCTTT. Its protein product is CASSVGLREAFF.

This clone was recorded a few times. This chain connects TRBV6-5 to TRBJ2-1; possibly TRBD2 for D (6 bases). The V gene lost 6 bases and the J gene lost 6 bases, with 18 bases spanning the gap. This CDR3 spans 15 amino acids. Germline CDR1 reads MNHEY; CDR2 reads SVGAGI. The chain's CDR3 is CASSRDFAGSNEQFF. CDR3 nucleotide sequence: TGTGCCAGCAGCAGGGACTTCGCGGGGAGCAATGAGCAGTTCTTC.

The genes are TRBV25-1 and TRBJ2-1; D remains unclear. The germline V and J ends were trimmed by 5 bases and 9 bases, with 17 bases remaining between them. Germline V CDR1 and CDR2: MGHDK, SYGVNS. The CDR3 loop spans 14 amino acids. The CDR3: CASSPDGDSSEQFF. CDR3 nucleotides: TGTGCCAGCAGTCCCGACGGAGATTCGAGTGAGCAGTTCTTC.

Notes on this clone: Distinct nucleotide sequences in the sample also encode this CDR3. The rearrangement joins TRBV29-1 to TRBJ1-1; D may be TRBD1 (5 bases). Germline CDR1 SQVTM, CDR2 ANQGSEA. This CDR3 has 12 amino acids. V was pared by 4 bases and J by 2 bases, with 8 bases between. The CDR3 region is CSVVRGNTEAFF. CDR3 in DNA: TGCAGCGTTGTTAGGGGCAACACTGAAGCTTTCTTT. Variable domain in full (rest from reference TRBV29-1 and TRBJ1-1): SAVISQKPSRDICQRGTSLTIQCQVDSQVTMMFWYRQQPGQSLTLIATANQGSEATYESGFVIDKFPISRPNLTFSTLTVSNMSPEDSSIYLCSVVRGNTEAFFGQGTRLTVV.

The rearrangement joins TRBV5-4 to TRBJ2-1; D might be TRBD1 (5 bases). The CDR3 totals 12 residues. Germline CDR1 is SGHNT and CDR2 is YYREEE (reference sequence). V was clipped by 4 bases and J by 4 bases, with 6 bases between them. The CDR3: CASSRQYNEQFF. As DNA, the CDR3 is TGTGCCAGCAGCAGACAGTACAATGAGCAGTTCTTC.